This T cell receptor (beta chain) appears in the sequencing data of a study of CD8+ T cells in alopecia areata. Study-level background: Each of the treated patients was given oral tofacitinib, 5 to 10 mg twice daily, for moderate-to-severe alopecia areata.

Treatment here: oral pan-JAK inhibitor, 5-10 mg twice daily. Alopecia areata patients gave lesional scalp punch biopsies and peripheral blood samples. The authors sorted CD4+ and CD8+ T cells from PBMCs. Trimming shortened V by 1 base and J by 0 bases, and 13 bases separated the two germline ends. Germline V CDR1 and CDR2: SQVTM, ANQGSEA. CDR3 length equals 15 residues. Extraction of RNA preceded its reverse transcription into cDNA, which served as the sequencing template. The method was immunoSEQ multiplex PCR; TCRdb's version includes in-frame clones alone and lacks a portion of them. In the table there are 35,000 to 45,000 clones, approximately 92% of which are singletons.

The sequence came from a human donor with alopecia areata. The chain employs TRBV29-1 and TRBJ2-7, with D possibly matching TRBD2 (5 bases). The sample here was CD8+ T cells sorted from blood, taken at week 24, from a patient treated with tofacitinib. As DNA, the CDR3 is TGCAGCGTTGAAGCTGTGGGAGTCGACTCCTACGAGCAGTACTTC. It yields the protein CSVEAVGVDSYEQYF.